This is a list of T cell receptor beta chains from one sample in a study of blood T cells in healthy people across ages. TCRdb re-derived calls from the 5' RACE reads in MiXCR, one entry per CDR3 protein. The top ten clones hold about 4% of a sample with 1.5 million to 1.9 million distinct CDR3 sequences, under 55% of them seen once. Sequencing was carried out using blood. The receptors shown here come from a woman aged 18-29 years in good health. Each CDR3 is given with its conserved first and last residue.

V gene	J gene	CDR3 protein
TRBV20-1	TRBJ2-1	CSARDPYNEQFF
TRBV5-1	TRBJ2-1	CASSLAVTSINEQFF
TRBV9	TRBJ2-6	CASSVVVGGGSGANVLTF
TRBV10-3	TRBJ2-7	CAISESTGSDEQYF
TRBV5-1	.	CASSPSGDRGRYEQYF
TRBV6-6	TRBJ2-1	CASSYASVYNEQFF
TRBV7-9	TRBJ2-3	CASSLAGALAANQETQYF
TRBV6-5	TRBJ2-3	CASSYSHSLTDTQYF
TRBV7-2	TRBJ2-3	CASSALVGPDTQYF
TRBV12-3/TRBV12-4	TRBJ2-2	CASSFPGHYTGELFF
TRBV7-9	TRBJ2-7	CASSLGDYEQYF
TRBV5-1	TRBJ2-3	CASSFPDLGELTDTQYF
TRBV30	TRBJ1-6	CAWSVKMSGWNSPLHF
TRBV4-1	TRBJ1-5	CASSQVFPQGSNQPQHF
TRBV21-1	TRBJ1-1	CASSKALAVNTEAFF
TRBV12-3/TRBV12-4	TRBJ2-7	CASSLRAATYEQYF
TRBV6-2/TRBV6-3	TRBJ2-5	CASSYRTGGQETQYF
TRBV11-2	TRBJ1-2	CASSSATNYNYGYTF
TRBV12-3/TRBV12-4	TRBJ1-5	CASSEGLSNQPQHF
TRBV6-2/TRBV6-3	TRBJ2-3	CASRRQEITDTQYF
TRBV6-6	TRBJ2-1	CASRHRTSGSVYNEQFF
TRBV4-3	TRBJ2-1	CASSQESASNEQFF
TRBV20-1	TRBJ1-5	CSARLGGSNQPQHF
TRBV10-2	TRBJ2-3	CASSESIGPSTDTQYF
TRBV6-6	TRBJ2-7	CASSWASQNEQYF
TRBV7-9	TRBJ2-1	CASTQSGRTNNEQFF
TRBV6-5	TRBJ1-2	CASSYSSKTGFDDGYTF
TRBV20-1	TRBJ2-1	CSARGLAGAVEQFF
TRBV7-9	TRBJ1-5	CASSLGPQDNQPQHF
TRBV16	TRBJ1-1	CASSQFAAFF
TRBV4-1	TRBJ1-2	CASSQEPGRVSRVGYTF
TRBV7-9	TRBJ1-2	CASSIPSQRTGTANYGYTF
TRBV12-5	TRBJ2-5	CASGYGQTSQETQYF
TRBV7-2	TRBJ2-3	CASSLASGSGADTQYF
TRBV20-1	TRBJ2-5	CSARVSGRGYNEQYF
TRBV4-2	TRBJ2-7	CASSHSSLGEQYF
TRBV6-1	TRBJ1-6	CASTGGIFNSPLHF
TRBV7-2	TRBJ2-3	CASSSGIAYTDTQYF
TRBV20-1	TRBJ2-7	CSAVGTSGTGPSWEQYF
TRBV20-1	TRBJ2-1	CSARDMTNPYNEQFF
TRBV24-1	TRBJ2-3	CATSDSGQGTDTQYF
TRBV7-6	TRBJ1-4	CASSSPRFREKLFF
TRBV11-2	TRBJ1-1	CASSLVLGQGPEAFF
TRBV14	TRBJ2-2	CASSSWGGLNTGELFF
TRBV29-1	.	CSVFPIPGAGSGNEQYF